The next 25 T cell receptor beta chains were all read from a single sample in a study of blood T cell repertoires in COVID-19. The method was immunoSEQ multiplex PCR; TCRdb's version includes in-frame clones alone and lacks a portion of them. Of approximately 46,000 clones in the sample, approximately 70% are singletons; the top ten hold approximately 60%. The sequenced sample was peripheral blood. The receptors stem from a man older than 75 with acute or convalescent COVID-19.

CDR3 sequence reads: CASSQELSRDEQFF. DNA for the CDR3: TGCGCCAGCAGCCAAGAGTTATCCCGGGATGAGCAGTTCTTC. The V call is TRBV4-3, the J call TRBJ2-1, with unresolved D. The V and J ends lost 0 bases and 8 bases respectively, with 11 bases between them. The CDR3 has 14 residues. Germline CDR1 and CDR2: LGHNA and YSLEER.

J is TRBJ2-2 and V is TRBV28; D is ambiguous. Germline loops: CDR1 MDHEN, CDR2 SYDVKM. CDR3 size: 12 residues. V was clipped by 7 bases and J by 5 bases, with 8 bases between them. The CDR3 spells CASKSRTGELFF. The CDR3 DNA is TGTGCCAGCAAATCCCGTACCGGGGAGCTGTTTTTT.

The gene calls are TRBV11-3 and TRBJ2-5, with a possible D match to TRBD2 (5 bases). With 4 bases removed from V and 5 bases from J, the gap between germline ends came to 11 bases. Germline assignment: CDR1 SGHNT and CDR2 YENEEA. The CDR3 extends over 13 amino acids. The CDR3 DNA reads TGTGCCAGCAGCTACGGGCCGGGGGAGACCCAGTACTTC. Residues: CASSYGPGETQYF.

The chain couples TRBV6-2 or TRBV6-3 to TRBJ1-1; TRBD1 agrees at 8 bases. There are 14 residues in the CDR3. Trimming cost V 2 bases and J 7 bases; bases outside gene matches: 6. Germline V gene data show CDR1 as MNHEY and CDR2 as SVGEGT. The CDR3 sequence is CASSYRDRWDEAFF. In DNA, the CDR3 is TGTGCCAGCAGTTACCGGGACAGGTGGGATGAAGCTTTCTTT.

This chain uses TRBV12-3 or TRBV12-4 with TRBJ2-3; D gene unclear. Trimming cost V 1 base and J 7 bases, with 6 bases left between them. This CDR3 region has 12 residues. The CDR3 DNA sequence: TGTGCCAGCAGTTTAGGAGGCTATACGCAGTATTTT. This translates into CASSLGGYTQYF.

This chain links TRBV18 with TRBJ2-1, with D possibly being TRBD2 (7 bases). CDR3 length equals 17 residues. Trimming cost V 3 bases and J 0 bases, with 15 bases left between them. The germline V gene encodes CDR1 KGHSH and CDR2 LQKENI. CDR3 sequence reads: CASSPAGGRGSYNEQFF. CDR3 DNA sequence: TGTGCCAGCTCACCCGCCGGGGGGCGGGGCTCCTACAATGAGCAGTTCTTC.

The genes are TRBV19 and TRBJ1-6; D not resolved. This CDR3 region has 15 residues. V shed 6 bases and J shed 6 bases, with 15 bases lying between them. Germline V gene lookup returns CDR1 LNHDA and CDR2 SQIVND (reference sequence). The CDR3 region is CASSWASTANSPLHF. The CDR3 coding sequence is TGTGCCAGTAGCTGGGCCTCCACCGCTAATTCACCCCTCCACTTT.

J is TRBJ2-1 and V is TRBV7-2, with 10 bases lining up with TRBD1. The CDR3 is 15 amino acids. Germline-derived CDR1 and CDR2 are SGHTA and FQGNSA. V shed 5 bases, J shed 3 bases, and the junction held 4 bases outside the gene matches. In DNA form, the CDR3 reads TGTGCCAGCAGCCGCCGGGACAGGGGCTACAATGAGCAGTTCTTC. Translated: CASSRRDRGYNEQFF.

V gene TRBV5-5 combines with J gene TRBJ2-3; a weak D match, TRBD2 (6 bases). Germline-derived CDR1 and CDR2 are SGHKS and YYEKEE (reference sequence). The CDR3 sequence is 15 residues long. Between the trimmed V and J ends, which lost 4 bases and 0 bases, there was a span of 12 bases. The CDR3 loop is CASSRSGASTDTQYF. In nucleotides, the CDR3 is TGTGCCAGCAGCCGTAGCGGAGCGAGCACAGATACGCAGTATTTT.

This clone was seen a single time. The chain is built from TRBV4-2 and TRBJ2-7, with 8 nucleotides matching TRBD2. CDR3 length equals 15 residues. The V and J ends lost 4 bases and 0 bases, in that order; junction bases with no gene match: 5. Germline V gene lookup returns CDR1 LGHNA and CDR2 YNFKEQ. This CDR3 reads CASSPAGGGSYEQYF. CDR3 in DNA: TGTGCCAGCAGCCCCGCGGGGGGCGGCTCCTACGAGCAGTACTTC.

V gene TRBV5-1 combines with J gene TRBJ2-5; D may be TRBD1 (6 bases). The germline V gene has CDR1 SGHRS and CDR2 YFSETQ. This CDR3 is built from 15 residues. V was clipped by 6 bases and J by 1 base, with 16 bases between them. For the CDR3, the DNA is TGCGCCAGCAATCTCACTACAGGGTTCCAAGAGACCCAGTACTTC. Its protein is CASNLTTGFQETQYF.

This clone was picked up many times. This rearrangement joins TRBV16 to TRBJ1-1; tentatively, D is TRBD1 (6 bases). V was cut by 4 bases and J by 2 bases, with 14 bases left in between. Germline-derived CDR1 and CDR2 are KGHSY and FQNENV. The CDR3 is 15 residues long. CDR3 DNA: TGTGCCAGCAGCCCACGGGGTGGGGGCAACACTGAAGCTTTCTTT. It encodes CASSPRGGGNTEAFF.

This chain joins TRBV28 and TRBJ1-3; TRBD1 is a possible D gene (6 bases). The germline V gene encodes CDR1 MDHEN and CDR2 SYDVKM. Trimming removed 3 bases at V and 2 bases at J, with 11 bases between. The CDR3 length is 15 residues. The CDR3 spells CASSFIGQPGNTIYF. In DNA form, the CDR3 reads TGTGCCAGCAGTTTTATTGGACAGCCTGGAAACACCATATATTTT.

The rearrangement links TRBV7-9 to TRBJ2-1; TRBD2 matches 8 bases. V gave up 5 bases and J gave up 9 bases; unmatched junction bases: 18. The CDR3 is made up of 17 amino acids. Germline assignment: CDR1 SEHNR and CDR2 FQNEAQ (reference sequence). The CDR3 protein is CASSRIGTRDRVCEQFF. CDR3 coding DNA: TGTGCCAGCAGCAGGATCGGGACTAGAGATCGCGTATGTGAGCAGTTCTTC.

This clone turned up a few times. J is TRBJ2-7 and V is TRBV5-1; D not certain. Trimming removed 2 bases at V and 2 bases at J, with 2 bases between. Germline CDR1 is SGHRS and CDR2 is YFSETQ. CDR3 length: 11 amino acids. The CDR3 nucleotides read TGCGCCAGCAGCTTCACCTACGAGCAGTACTTC. This codes for CASSFTYEQYF.

V and J are TRBV6-5 and TRBJ2-7, with D possibly TRBD1 on 6 matching bases. This CDR3 has 13 residues. Germline-derived CDR1 and CDR2 are MNHEY and SVGAGI. V shed 5 bases and J shed 2 bases, with 10 bases lying between them. CDR3 sequence reads: CASSTRQAYEQYF. The CDR3 DNA reads as TGTGCCAGCAGTACCCGACAGGCCTACGAGCAGTACTTC.

CDR3 protein: CASSLAGLAGGGNEQFF. As DNA, the CDR3 is TGTGCCAGCAGCTTAGCGGGACTAGCGGGAGGAGGCAATGAGCAGTTCTTC. J is TRBJ2-1 and V is TRBV7-2, with 15 bases fitting TRBD2. The CDR3 totals 17 residues. V lost 0 bases and J lost 6; bases outside the gene matches: 3. The germline gives CDR1 SGHTA, CDR2 FQGNSA.

The rearrangement joins TRBV7-2 to TRBJ2-7, with D maybe TRBD2 (5 bases). Germline loops: CDR1 SGHTA, CDR2 FQGNSA. Trimming removed 2 bases at V and 2 bases at J, with 10 bases between. This CDR3 spans 14 amino acids. CDR3 nucleotide sequence: TGTGCCAGCAGCTTAAAAGCGGCAACCTACGAGCAGTACTTC. This translates into CASSLKAATYEQYF.

The genes are TRBV6-2 or TRBV6-3 and TRBJ1-1; D is ambiguous. CDR1 and CDR2 from the germline V gene are MNHEY and SVGEGT. This CDR3 comprises 16 residues. The V end lost 3 bases, the J end lost 6 bases, and 20 bases lay between the germline ends. For the CDR3, the DNA is TGTGCCAGCAGTTATGCGGCCGGGGAACTGTTTGCTGAAGCTTTCTTT. It is translated as CASSYAAGELFAEAFF.

The chain employs TRBV28 and TRBJ2-7; no definite D call. Germline V CDR1 and CDR2: MDHEN, SYDVKM. This CDR3 is built from 13 residues. The germline V and J ends were trimmed by 3 bases and 2 bases, with 8 bases remaining between them. The CDR3 DNA is TGTGCCAGCAGTTTCATACAGCCCTACGAGCAGTACTTC. Translated: CASSFIQPYEQYF.

The chain links TRBV28 to TRBJ2-3; 11 nucleotides align to TRBD2. This CDR3 is built from 15 residues. Trimming at V came to 3 bases and at J to 6 bases, leaving 5 bases not matched to a gene. CDR1 is MDHEN and CDR2 is SYDVKM in the germline V gene. Here the CDR3 DNA reads TGTGCCAGCAGTTTTAGCGGGAGGGCCTGGGATACGCAGTATTTT. Translated: CASSFSGRAWDTQYF.

V and J are TRBV29-1 and TRBJ2-1, with D hard to call. Germline CDR1 SQVTM, CDR2 ANQGSEA. This CDR3 region has 10 residues. V was clipped by 7 bases and J by 8 bases, with 9 bases between them. CDR3: CSARHYEQFF. The CDR3, as DNA: TGCAGCGCCCGACATTATGAGCAGTTCTTC.

Turning to this clone: The identical CDR3 is also encoded by other nucleotide sequences in the sample. This chain uses TRBV5-1 with TRBJ2-1, with 7 positions matching TRBD2. The CDR3 runs 15 residues. Germline lookup yields CDR1 SGHRS and CDR2 YFSETQ. The trim removed 5 bases at V and 4 bases at J, leaving 9 bases unmatched. The CDR3 sequence is CASSIPSGLYNEQFF. CDR3 DNA sequence: TGCGCCAGCAGTATTCCTAGCGGACTTTACAATGAGCAGTTCTTC.

The V gene is TRBV24-1, the J gene TRBJ2-2; D may be TRBD2 (5 bases). V was shortened by 3 bases and J by 6 bases, with 13 bases between the two germline ends. CDR1 is KGHDR, CDR2 SFDVKD, per germline. This CDR3 has 15 amino acids. The CDR3 protein is CATSDTRTGSGELFF. The CDR3, as DNA: TGTGCCACCAGTGATACTCGGACGGGGTCCGGGGAGCTGTTTTTT.

J is TRBJ2-5 and V is TRBV11-2, with 12 bases identical to TRBD2. Per germline, CDR1 SGHAT and CDR2 FQNNGV. The CDR3 consists of 17 residues. Trimming cost V 0 bases and J 5 bases; bases outside gene matches: 7. CDR3: CASSLDRLAGGVETQYF. In nucleotides, the CDR3 is TGTGCCAGCAGCTTAGATCGTCTAGCGGGAGGGGTGGAGACCCAGTACTTC.